These 4 T cell receptor beta chains originate from one sample sequenced in a study of identical twins (dated by TCRdb to the mid-2010s). The library was made by 5' RACE. The listed sequencing device is Illumina HiSeq 2000. TCRdb applied fastp at Q25 and MiXCR to the public reads, then kept only in-frame beta chains. All rows with the same CDR3 protein become a single entry with the most common DNA and genes. The sample yields about 530,000 distinct CDR3 sequences; 13% to 15% were counted once. Jointly, the top ten make up nearly 0.45% of the sample. The same data also contributed to another study, on yellow fever vaccine responses in identical twins.

Sequencing was done on a sample of CD4+ T cells sorted from blood. The source of these receptors is a woman under 30 in good health.

This clonotype was picked up one time. This may be a read error, as it is one base from a much larger clone. As the CDR3 is not closed by the conserved phenylalanine or tryptophan, this likely results from a read error. V is TRBV28 and J is TRBJ2-7, with TRBD2 matching 8 bases. Germline CDR1 reads MDHEN; CDR2 reads SYDVKM. This CDR3 comprises 14 residues. Trimming at V came to 5 bases and at J to 2 bases, leaving 5 bases not matched to a gene. CDR3 sequence reads: CASSPSGPPYEQYY. The CDR3 DNA sequence: TGTGCCAGCAGTCCTAGCGGGCCGCCCTACGAGCAGTACTAC.

This clonotype was counted only a few times. CDR3: CSAPGQDETQYF. The CDR3 bases are TGCAGTGCCCCGGGACAGGACGAGACCCAGTACTTC. The chain uses TRBV20-1 and TRBJ2-5, with 8 bases that match TRBD1. Germline V lookup: CDR1 DFQATT, CDR2 SNEGSKA (reference sequence). CDR3 length: 12 residues. The junction had 5 bases not matched to a gene; V was cut back by 6 bases and J by 5 bases.

The sample holds a few counts of this clonotype. This chain connects TRBV9 to TRBJ2-3; D is unclear. The CDR3 runs 16 residues. Germline values: CDR1 SGDLS, CDR2 YYNGEE. The germline V and J ends were trimmed by 0 bases and 0 bases, with 11 bases remaining between them. CDR3 coding DNA: TGTGCCAGCAGCGTAGGAGACCTACGTAGCACAGATACGCAGTATTTT. Translation gives CASSVGDLRSTDTQYF. Based on the CDR3 plus reference TRBV9 and TRBJ2-3, the full variable domain is DSGVTQTPKHLITATGQRVTLRCSPRSGDLSVYWYQQSLDQGLQFLIQYYNGEERAKGNILERFSAQQFPDLHSELNLSSLELGDSALYFCASSVGDLRSTDTQYFGPGTRLTVL.

There are a few counts of this clonotype. The chain is built from TRBV19 and TRBJ2-1; 7 nucleotides line up with TRBD1. The CDR3 has 14 residues. Germline CDR1 LNHDA, CDR2 SQIVND (reference sequence). V lost 7 bases, J lost 3 bases, and 6 bases stayed unmatched. Here the CDR3 reads CASTWDRYYNEQFF. CDR3 nucleotide sequence: TGTGCCAGTACCTGGGACAGATACTACAATGAGCAGTTCTTC.